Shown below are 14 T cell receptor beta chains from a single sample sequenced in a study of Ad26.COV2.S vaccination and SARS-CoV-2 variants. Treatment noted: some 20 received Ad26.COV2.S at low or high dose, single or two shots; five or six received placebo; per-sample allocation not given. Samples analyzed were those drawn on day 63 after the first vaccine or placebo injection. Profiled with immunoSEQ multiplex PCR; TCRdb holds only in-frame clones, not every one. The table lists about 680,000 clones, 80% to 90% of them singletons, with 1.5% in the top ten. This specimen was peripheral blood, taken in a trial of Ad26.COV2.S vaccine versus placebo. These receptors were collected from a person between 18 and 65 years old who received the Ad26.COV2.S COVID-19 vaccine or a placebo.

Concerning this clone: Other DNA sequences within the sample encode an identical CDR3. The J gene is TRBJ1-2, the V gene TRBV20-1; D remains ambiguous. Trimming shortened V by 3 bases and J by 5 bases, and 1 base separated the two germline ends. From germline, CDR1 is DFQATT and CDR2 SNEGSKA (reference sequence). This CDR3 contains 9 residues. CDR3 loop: CSASYGYTF. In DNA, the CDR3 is TGCAGTGCTAGTTATGGCTACACCTTC.

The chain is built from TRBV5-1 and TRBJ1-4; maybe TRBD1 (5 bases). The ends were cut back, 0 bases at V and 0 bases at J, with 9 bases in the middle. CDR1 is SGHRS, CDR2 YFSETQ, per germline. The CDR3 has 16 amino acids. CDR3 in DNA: TGCGCCAGCAGCTTGGGACAGTCAGCAACTAATGAAAAACTGTTTTTT. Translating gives CASSLGQSATNEKLFF.

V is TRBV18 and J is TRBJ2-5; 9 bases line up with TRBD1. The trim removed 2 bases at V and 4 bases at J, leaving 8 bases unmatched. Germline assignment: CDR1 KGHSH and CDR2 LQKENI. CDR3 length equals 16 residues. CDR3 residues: CASSPRTGARGETQYF. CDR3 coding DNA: TGTGCCAGCTCACCAAGGACAGGGGCAAGAGGAGAGACCCAGTACTTC.

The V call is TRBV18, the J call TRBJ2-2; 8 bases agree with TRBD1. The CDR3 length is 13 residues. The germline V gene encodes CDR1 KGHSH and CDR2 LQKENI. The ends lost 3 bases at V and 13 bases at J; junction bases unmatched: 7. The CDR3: CASSPQGAQRLFF. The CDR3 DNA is TGTGCCAGCTCACCCCAGGGGGCGCAGAGGCTGTTTTTT.

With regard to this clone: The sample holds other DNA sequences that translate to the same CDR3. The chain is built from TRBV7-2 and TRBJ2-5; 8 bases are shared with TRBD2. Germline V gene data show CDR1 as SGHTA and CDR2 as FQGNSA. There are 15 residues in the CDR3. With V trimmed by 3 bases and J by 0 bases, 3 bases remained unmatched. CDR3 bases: TGTGCCAGCAGCTTCTTAGCGGGGAACCAAGAGACCCAGTACTTC. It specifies CASSFLAGNQETQYF.

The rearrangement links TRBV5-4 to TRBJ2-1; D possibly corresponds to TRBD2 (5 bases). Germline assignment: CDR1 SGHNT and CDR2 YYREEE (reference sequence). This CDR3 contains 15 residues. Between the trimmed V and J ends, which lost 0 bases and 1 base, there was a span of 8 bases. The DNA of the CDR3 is TGTGCCAGCAGCTTGGGGCGGGTTTCCTACAATGAGCAGTTCTTC. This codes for CASSLGRVSYNEQFF.

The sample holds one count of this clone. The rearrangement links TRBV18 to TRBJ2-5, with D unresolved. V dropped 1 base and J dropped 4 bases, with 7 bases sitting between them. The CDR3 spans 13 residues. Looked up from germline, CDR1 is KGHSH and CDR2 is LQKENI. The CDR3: CASSPRNGETQYF. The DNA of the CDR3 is TGTGCCAGCTCACCACGGAACGGAGAGACCCAGTACTTC. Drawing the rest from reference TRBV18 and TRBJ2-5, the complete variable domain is NAGVMQNPRHLVRRRGQEARLRCSPMKGHSHVYWYRQLPEEGLKFMVYLQKENIIDESGMPKERFSAEFPKEGPSILRIQQVVRGDSAAYFCASSPRNGETQYFGPGTRLLVL.

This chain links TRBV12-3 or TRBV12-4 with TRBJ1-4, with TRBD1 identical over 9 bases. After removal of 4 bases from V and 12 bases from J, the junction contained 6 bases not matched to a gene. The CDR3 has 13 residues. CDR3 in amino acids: CASSWDRAGELFF. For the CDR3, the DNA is TGTGCCAGCAGTTGGGACAGGGCGGGGGAACTGTTTTTT.

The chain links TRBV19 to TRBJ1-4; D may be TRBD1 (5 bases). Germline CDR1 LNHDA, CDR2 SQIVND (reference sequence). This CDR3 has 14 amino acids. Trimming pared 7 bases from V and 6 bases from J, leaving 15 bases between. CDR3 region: CASTPGGTDEKLFF. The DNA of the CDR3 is TGTGCCAGTACCCCCGGGGGGACGGATGAAAAACTGTTTTTT.

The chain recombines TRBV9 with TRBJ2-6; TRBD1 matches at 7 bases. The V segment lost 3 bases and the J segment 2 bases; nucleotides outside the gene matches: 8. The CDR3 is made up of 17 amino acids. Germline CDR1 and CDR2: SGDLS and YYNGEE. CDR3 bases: TGTGCCAGCAGCGCACAGGGGCGAGGGCCTGGGGCCAACGTCCTGACTTTC. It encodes CASSAQGRGPGANVLTF.

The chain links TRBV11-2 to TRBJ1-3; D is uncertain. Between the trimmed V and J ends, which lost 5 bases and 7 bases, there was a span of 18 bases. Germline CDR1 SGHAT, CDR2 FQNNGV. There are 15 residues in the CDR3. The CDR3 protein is CASSHLEGMRNTIYF. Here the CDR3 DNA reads TGTGCCAGCAGCCACTTGGAAGGGATGAGGAACACCATATATTTT. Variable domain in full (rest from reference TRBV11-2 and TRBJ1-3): EAGVAQSPRYKIIEKRQSVAFWCNPISGHATLYWYQQILGQGPKLLIQFQNNGVVDDSQLPKDRFSAERLKGVDSTLKIQPAKLEDSAVYLCASSHLEGMRNTIYFGEGSWLTVV.

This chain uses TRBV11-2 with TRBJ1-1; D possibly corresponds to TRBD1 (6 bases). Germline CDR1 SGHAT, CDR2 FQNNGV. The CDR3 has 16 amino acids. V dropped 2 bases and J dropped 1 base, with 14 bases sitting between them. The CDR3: CASSLRNGGGNTEAFF. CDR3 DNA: TGTGCCAGCAGCTTACGGAATGGGGGCGGGAACACTGAAGCTTTCTTT. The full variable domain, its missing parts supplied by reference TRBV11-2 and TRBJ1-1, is EAGVAQSPRYKIIEKRQSVAFWCNPISGHATLYWYQQILGQGPKLLIQFQNNGVVDDSQLPKDRFSAERLKGVDSTLKIQPAKLEDSAVYLCASSLRNGGGNTEAFFGQGTRLTVV.

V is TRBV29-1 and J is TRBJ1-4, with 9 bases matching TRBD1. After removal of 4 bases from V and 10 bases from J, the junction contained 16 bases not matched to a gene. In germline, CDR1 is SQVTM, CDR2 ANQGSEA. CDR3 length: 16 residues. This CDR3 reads CSVGFEGDRGILKLFF. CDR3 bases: TGCAGCGTTGGGTTCGAAGGAGACAGGGGGATCTTAAAACTGTTTTTT. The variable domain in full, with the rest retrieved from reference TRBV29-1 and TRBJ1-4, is SAVISQKPSRDICQRGTSLTIQCQVDSQVTMMFWYRQQPGQSLTLIATANQGSEATYESGFVIDKFPISRPNLTFSTLTVSNMSPEDSSIYLCSVGFEGDRGILKLFFGSGTQLSVL.

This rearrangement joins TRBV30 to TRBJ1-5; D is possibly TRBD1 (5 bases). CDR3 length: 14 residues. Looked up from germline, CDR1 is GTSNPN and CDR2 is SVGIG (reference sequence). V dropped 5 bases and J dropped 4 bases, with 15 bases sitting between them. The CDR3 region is CAWGPGTLNQPQHF. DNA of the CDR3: TGTGCCTGGGGGCCGGGGACTCTTAATCAGCCCCAGCATTTT.